The 14 T cell receptor beta chains below all came from one sample that was sequenced in a study of cytomegalovirus exposure and HLA in healthy donors (dated by TCRdb to 2017 to 2019). Receptors were amplified or captured by the immunoSEQ multiplex PCR assay. For the multiplex PCR, a mixture combining 60 forward primers for TCR Vbeta segments and 13 reverse primers for TCR Jbeta segments was used. TCRdb limited this immuneACCESS table to in-frame rearrangements with V and J called. A share of clones is missing; checked studies link under half to unresolved V genes, and the rest is unexplained. The sample table shows about 260,000 clones, and more than 55% are seen once. Under 3% of the sample is taken by the ten largest. The sequenced material came from PBMCs. Source of these receptors: a female donor in good health and CMV-seronegative.

The genes are TRBV6-4 and TRBJ1-5; 7 bases fit TRBD1. This CDR3 contains 15 residues. J lost 1 base, V lost 0 bases, and 0 bases had no gene match. CDR1 and CDR2 (germline): MRHNA, SNTAGT. The CDR3 DNA reads TGTGCCAGCAGTGACTCGGGACAGAGCAATCAGCCCCAGCATTTT. Its protein is CASSDSGQSNQPQHF.

The J gene is TRBJ2-3, the V gene TRBV2; weak D call: TRBD1 (5 bases). Germline V gene data show CDR1 as SNHLY and CDR2 as FYNNEI. V lost 6 bases to trimming and J lost 3 bases, with 16 bases between them. The CDR3 is 15 residues long. In DNA form, the CDR3 reads TGTGCCAGCAGAAAAAAGGGGCTGGGGACAGATACGCAGTATTTT. Translation: CASRKKGLGTDTQYF.

The genes are TRBV7-3 and TRBJ2-7, with a weak D call TRBD2 (5 bases). Trimming took off 5 bases at V and 0 bases at J, with 8 bases between the two ends. This CDR3 comprises 13 residues. Per germline, CDR1 SGHTA and CDR2 FQGTGA. The CDR3 reads CASSSRDSYEQYF. The CDR3 nucleotides read TGTGCCAGCAGCAGCCGGGACTCCTACGAGCAGTACTTC.

This clone was counted only a few times. The V call is TRBV5-1, the J call TRBJ2-7; the match to TRBD1 covers 8 bases. Germline-derived CDR1 and CDR2 are SGHRS and YFSETQ. CDR3 size: 16 residues. J lost 0 bases, V lost 0 bases, and 5 bases had no gene match. The CDR3 nucleotides are TGCGCCAGCAGCTTGGAAGCAGGGGGCTCCTCCTACGAGCAGTACTTC. This encodes CASSLEAGGSSYEQYF.

The sample holds one count of this clone. The rearrangement uses TRBV9 and TRBJ2-7; 10 bases fit TRBD1. The CDR3 consists of 13 residues. With V trimmed by 0 bases and J by 6 bases, 0 bases remained unmatched. Germline assignment: CDR1 SGDLS and CDR2 YYNGEE. The CDR3 loop reads CASSVGTGGEQYF. Written as DNA, the CDR3 is TGTGCCAGCAGCGTAGGGACAGGGGGCGAGCAGTACTTC.

The rearrangement links TRBV27 to TRBJ2-7; D possibly corresponds to TRBD2 (6 bases). CDR3 length: 13 residues. CDR1 MNHEY and CDR2 SMNVEV come from the germline V gene (reference sequence). V was pared by 4 bases and J by 6 bases, with 13 bases between. The DNA for the CDR3 is TGTGCCAGCAGTTCCGCGGGACTCGGCGAGCAGTACTTC. The encoded protein is CASSSAGLGEQYF.

The chain uses TRBV27 and TRBJ2-1; TRBD2 aligns across 9 bases. Per germline, CDR1 MNHEY and CDR2 SMNVEV (reference sequence). The V segment lost 6 bases and the J segment 4 bases; nucleotides outside the gene matches: 7. There are 15 residues in the CDR3. CDR3 DNA sequence: TGTGCCAGCAGCGAAGGGCTAGCGGGGTACAATGAGCAGTTCTTC. It yields the protein CASSEGLAGYNEQFF.

The V call is TRBV4-2, the J call TRBJ2-7; 9 bases are shared with TRBD2. From germline, CDR1 is LGHNA and CDR2 YNFKEQ. The CDR3 has 17 residues. V trimming: 0 bases; J trimming: 4 bases; junction bases outside the gene matches: 10. The CDR3 DNA is TGTGCCAGCAGCCAAGACCCAATTTTGGCGGGAGGGTACGAGCAGTACTTC. Translation: CASSQDPILAGGYEQYF.

The chain employs TRBV11-2 and TRBJ2-5; D call uncertain. CDR1 is SGHAT and CDR2 is FQNNGV in the germline V gene. This CDR3 comprises 14 residues. The V gene lost 1 base and the J gene lost 1 base, with 7 bases spanning the gap. The CDR3 region has the DNA TGTGCCAGCAGCTTAGGGGCCAGCCAAGAGACCCAGTACTTC. Protein: CASSLGASQETQYF.

J is TRBJ1-3 and V is TRBV29-1; D is unclear. Germline values: CDR1 SQVTM, CDR2 ANQGSEA. The CDR3 runs 12 residues. The ends were cut back, 4 bases at V and 0 bases at J, with 4 bases in the middle. CDR3 DNA sequence: TGCAGCGTTGTTAGCTCTGGAAACACCATATATTTT. Its protein product is CSVVSSGNTIYF.

The chain carries TRBV18 and TRBJ2-1, with D uncertain. This CDR3 is built from 16 residues. V was trimmed by 2 bases and J by 5 bases, leaving 16 bases between them. CDR1 and CDR2 from the germline V gene are KGHSH and LQKENI. Written as DNA, the CDR3 is TGTGCCAGCTCACCATTGATCCTTCCCTATAACAATGAGCAGTTCTTC. The encoded protein is CASSPLILPYNNEQFF.

The chain joins TRBV5-8 to TRBJ2-3; 7 nucleotides agree with TRBD2. Germline V gene sequence: CDR1 SGHTS, CDR2 YDEGEE. This CDR3 has 17 residues. Trimming cost V 3 bases and J 4 bases; bases outside gene matches: 14. This CDR3 reads CASSWNPTSSPSDTQYF. The CDR3 nucleotides are TGTGCCAGCAGCTGGAACCCGACTAGCTCCCCGTCAGATACGCAGTATTTT.

CDR3 amino acids: CASSSGQYHYEQYF. The CDR3 nucleotides are TGTGCCAGCAGTAGTGGACAGTATCACTACGAGCAGTACTTC. The V and J genes are TRBV6-5 and TRBJ2-7; TRBD1 might be the D (6 bases). V lost 5 bases and J 3 bases, leaving 14 bases between the germline ends. CDR3 size: 14 residues. Germline V gene data show CDR1 as MNHEY and CDR2 as SVGAGI.

V is TRBV19 and J is TRBJ2-5; 8 bases align to TRBD2. Gene TRBJ2-7 matches the end of the DNA better, so the J call may be wrong. The length of the CDR3 is 14 residues. CDR1 is LNHDA, CDR2 SQIVND, per germline (reference sequence). The CDR3 sequence: CASKTSGKHYEQYF. CDR3 nucleotide sequence: TGTGCCAGTAAAACTAGCGGTAAACACTACGAGCAGTACTTC.